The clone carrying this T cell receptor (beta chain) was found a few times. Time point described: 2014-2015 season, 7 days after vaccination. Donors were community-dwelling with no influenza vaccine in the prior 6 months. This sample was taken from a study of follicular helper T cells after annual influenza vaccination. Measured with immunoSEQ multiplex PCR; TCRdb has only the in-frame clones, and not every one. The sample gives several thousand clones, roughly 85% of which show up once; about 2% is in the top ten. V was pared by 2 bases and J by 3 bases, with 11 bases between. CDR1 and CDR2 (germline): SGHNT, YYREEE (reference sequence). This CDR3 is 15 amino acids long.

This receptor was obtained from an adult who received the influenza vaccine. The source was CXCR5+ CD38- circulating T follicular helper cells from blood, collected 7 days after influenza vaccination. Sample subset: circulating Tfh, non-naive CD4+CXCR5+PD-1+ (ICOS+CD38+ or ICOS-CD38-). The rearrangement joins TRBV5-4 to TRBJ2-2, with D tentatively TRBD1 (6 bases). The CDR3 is CASSFRGSDTGELFF. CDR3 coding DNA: TGTGCCAGCAGCTTCAGGGGATCGGACACCGGGGAGCTGTTTTTT. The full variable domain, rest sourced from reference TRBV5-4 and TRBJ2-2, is ETGVTQSPTHLIKTRGQQVTLRCSSQSGHNTVSWYQQALGQGPQFIFQYYREEENGRGNFPPRFSGLQFPNYSSELNVNALELDDSALYLCASSFRGSDTGELFFGEGSRLTVL.